The 5 T cell receptor beta chains presented below share a single source sample, sequenced in a study of shared clonotypes between healthy human individuals. Terminally differentiated effector memory CD45RA+ cells were excluded from the naive CD8 cells, which were CD45RO-negative and positively selected for CCR7. Libraries were prepared by immunoSEQ multiplex PCR; TCRdb keeps only in-frame clonotypes and omits some of them. The table lists approximately 1.9 million clones, roughly 95% of them singletons. The sequenced sample was naive CD8+ T cells from PBMCs. The receptors were gathered from a man between 18 and 29 years old in good health. Some clones in this sample may be carry-over from other donors' samples.

The J gene is TRBJ2-7, the V gene TRBV6-1, with 10 bases aligning to TRBD2. Germline assignment: CDR1 MNHNS and CDR2 SASEGT. The CDR3 has 15 amino acids. J gave up 7 bases and V 1 base, and 7 bases lay outside the gene matches. This CDR3 is CASSEGLAGDGEQYF. In DNA, the CDR3 is TGTGCCAGCAGTGAAGGGCTAGCGGGAGACGGAGAGCAGTACTTC.

This rearrangement joins TRBV28 to TRBJ2-7; the D gene is possibly TRBD2 (5 bases). Germline lookup yields CDR1 MDHEN and CDR2 SYDVKM. Between the trimmed V and J ends, which lost 2 bases and 2 bases, there was a span of 10 bases. The CDR3 extends over 14 amino acids. Here the CDR3 reads CASSLRTRPYEQYF. The CDR3 DNA reads TGTGCCAGCAGTTTAAGGACTCGCCCCTACGAGCAGTACTTC.

The chain couples TRBV27 to TRBJ2-7, with 8 bases lining up with TRBD1. With 8 bases clipped from V and 7 bases from J, the junction kept 13 bases outside the gene matches. Germline V gives CDR1 MNHEY, CDR2 SMNVEV (reference sequence). This CDR3 spans 14 amino acids. CDR3 DNA sequence: TGTGCCAGCGCCTCCCCGCAGGGGGCGCGGGAGCAGTACTTC. Protein product: CASASPQGAREQYF.

J is TRBJ2-7 and V is TRBV15; 10 nucleotides line up with TRBD1. With V trimmed by 1 base and J by 3 bases, 3 bases remained unmatched. This CDR3 spans 15 amino acids. Germline CDR1 is LNHNV and CDR2 is YYDKDF (reference sequence). This chain's CDR3 is CATSRAGQGVYEQYF. The CDR3 DNA reads as TGTGCCACCAGCAGAGCCGGACAGGGGGTCTACGAGCAGTACTTC.

CDR3 amino acids: CASSLSAGGNTGELFF. The CDR3 DNA sequence: TGTGCCAGCAGTTTATCGGCGGGAGGGAACACCGGGGAGCTGTTTTTT. The J gene is TRBJ2-2, the V gene TRBV27; 8 bases align to TRBD2. Germline CDR1 is MNHEY and CDR2 is SMNVEV (reference sequence). The CDR3 covers 16 residues. The V gene end was trimmed by 0 bases and the J gene end by 1 base; junction bases not matched to a gene: 1.